This T cell receptor beta chain was observed in a study of T cell repertoires in cytomegalovirus infection. Study-wide context: The authors used CMV epitopes that were HLA-C-restricted (recently identified) and HLA-B-restricted (well studied).

One entry per CDR3 protein, called by TCRdb with MiXCR from the reads. The sample lists 750,000 to 950,000 distinct CDR3 sequences; 29% were seen once. V lost 4 bases, J lost 8 bases, and 15 bases lay in between. Germline CDR1 and CDR2: SGHRS and YFSETQ. The CDR3 has 13 amino acids. Overall study findings and caveats: CMV-specific HLA-C-restricted TCR beta clonotypes dominated the ex vivo response.

This clonotype appeared a few times. Its specificity is unknown. J is TRBJ1-2 and V is TRBV5-1; D possibly corresponds to TRBD1 (6 bases). The sequence was collected from a human donor in good health (CMV status not recorded). Some clones in this sample may be carry-over from other donors' samples. Sequenced material: cultured CD8+ T cells from PBMCs, taken from culture after CMV antigen stimulation. CDR3: CASSGGGQQGYTF. The CDR3 nucleotides are TGCGCCAGCAGCGGGGGAGGACAGCAAGGCTACACCTTC.